One and the same sample provided the 8 T cell receptor beta chains below, sequenced in a study of graft-versus-host responses after intestinal transplantation. Method: immunoSEQ multiplex PCR; TCRdb's copy keeps in-frame clones and lacks some. The sample has 90,000 to 150,000 clones, about 93% seen once. These TCRs are of unknown antigen specificity. Specimen: unstimulated CD4+ T cells sorted from spleen or lymph node cells, collected before intestinal transplant. The receptors derive from a human donor who received an intestinal transplant.

The CDR3 here is CASSIRGQFTYEQYF. DNA for the CDR3: TGTGCCAGCTCAATACGTGGACAGTTTACCTACGAGCAGTACTTC. The chain recombines TRBV18 with TRBJ2-7, with D possibly matching TRBD1 (6 bases). V lost 5 bases and J 2 bases, leaving 16 bases between the germline ends. Germline CDR1 is KGHSH and CDR2 is LQKENI. This CDR3 has 15 residues. The variable domain in full, completed from reference TRBV18 and TRBJ2-7, reads NAGVMQNPRHLVRRRGQEARLRCSPMKGHSHVYWYRQLPEEGLKFMVYLQKENIIDESGMPKERFSAEFPKEGPSILRIQQVVRGDSAAYFCASSIRGQFTYEQYFGPGTRLTVT.

This clone was seen a few times. This chain connects TRBV7-9 to TRBJ1-2, with a possible D match to TRBD1 (6 bases). The CDR3 sequence is 11 residues long. Trimming shortened V by 5 bases and J by 13 bases, and 14 bases separated the two germline ends. The germline V gene has CDR1 SEHNR and CDR2 FQNEAQ (reference sequence). The CDR3: CASSPGHYPTF. The CDR3 DNA reads TGTGCCAGCAGCCCGGGACACTACCCCACCTTC.

J is TRBJ2-1 and V is TRBV18, with D possibly matching TRBD1 (6 bases). V dropped 5 bases and J dropped 5 bases, with 10 bases sitting between them. This CDR3 is built from 13 residues. Germline V gene sequence: CDR1 KGHSH, CDR2 LQKENI. The CDR3 nucleotides are TGTGCCAGCTCAACCCGGACAGACAATGAGCAGTTCTTC. Translated, it gives CASSTRTDNEQFF.

The chain uses TRBV6-5 and TRBJ2-5; D is possibly TRBD1 or TRBD2 (5 bases each). The CDR3 loop spans 14 amino acids. Per the germline V gene, CDR1 is MNHEY and CDR2 is SVGAGI. V lost 2 bases and J lost 4, with 11 bases in between. The CDR3 spells CASSYRDPPETQYF. As DNA, the CDR3 is TGTGCCAGCAGTTACCGGGACCCTCCAGAGACCCAGTACTTC.

Only a few counts were recorded for this clone. The chain has TRBV10-3 and TRBJ1-1; D is ambiguous. Trimming stripped 0 bases from V and 10 bases from J, with 6 bases between. CDR1 ENHRY and CDR2 SYGVKD come from the germline V gene. CDR3 length equals 11 residues. The CDR3 DNA is TGTGCCATCAGTGAGTCAGGGCCAGCTTTCTTT. The encoded protein is CAISESGPAFF.

This clone was picked up one time. The chain has TRBV6-1 and TRBJ1-1; possibly TRBD1 for D (5 bases). Germline loops: CDR1 MNHNS, CDR2 SASEGT. The CDR3 covers 15 residues. Trimming removed 5 bases from V and 5 bases from J, with 18 bases in between. DNA of the CDR3: TGTGCCAGCAGTCTCCCCGGGGGAGGACGGACTGAAGCTTTCTTT. The encoded protein is CASSLPGGGRTEAFF.

CDR3 loop: CASSSPGTGAYEQYF. In nucleotides, the CDR3 is TGTGCCAGCAGTTCACCCGGGACAGGGGCCTACGAGCAGTACTTC. The rearrangement uses TRBV28 and TRBJ2-7; 10 nucleotides match TRBD1. Unmatched junction bases numbered 5, after V lost 4 bases and J lost 2 bases. CDR1 MDHEN and CDR2 SYDVKM come from the germline V gene. The CDR3 contains 15 residues. Full variable domain (remainder filled in from reference TRBV28 and TRBJ2-7): DVKVTQSSRYLVKRTGEKVFLECVQDMDHENMFWYRQDPGLGLRLIYFSYDVKMKEKGDIPEGYSVSREKKERFSLILESASTNQTSMYLCASSSPGTGAYEQYFGPGTRLTVT.

The CDR3 DNA reads as TGTGCCAGCAGCTACATCGGACTGTTAGCCAAAAACATTCAGTACTTC. Translating it yields CASSYIGLLAKNIQYF. The chain joins TRBV7-2 to TRBJ2-4, with D perhaps TRBD2 (5 bases). Trimming left V 4 bases short and J 0 bases short, with 13 bases between. The CDR3 consists of 16 residues. Germline values: CDR1 SGHTA, CDR2 FQGNSA.